This T cell receptor beta chain was sequenced in a study of T cell responses to AZD1222 COVID-19 vaccine. Study-wide context: Second doses that came at about 4 or about 12 weeks were put together.

Germline V gene data show CDR1 as MNHEY and CDR2 as SVGAGI. CDR3 length: 15 amino acids. V lost 3 bases to trimming and J lost 4 bases, with 13 bases between them. Whole-study results and caveats: A mostly white British donor set with more females was recruited, and clonal diversity was possibly underestimated. Seropositive status at baseline applied to only six AZD1222 recipients. Reports indicate that nearly half of spike-specific TCRs are directed at unmutated variant regions.

With regard to this clone: What it binds is unknown.

Profiled with immunoSEQ multiplex PCR; TCRdb holds only in-frame clones, not every one. This table has some 190,000 clones, more than 80% appearing once. This material consisted of peripheral blood, taken on day 0 of AZD1222 vaccination. The clonotype originates from an adult in good health. V usage is TRBV6-5 and J usage is TRBJ1-3, with a weak D call TRBD1 (6 bases). The CDR3, as DNA: TGTGCCAGCAGTTATGGCTACAGGGACGGAAACACCATATATTTT. It yields the protein CASSYGYRDGNTIYF.